One TCR beta chain is described in this entry. Its antigen has not been determined. No much larger clone is present one base from it, and per-base qualities are unavailable. This sample is drawn from a study of naive and memory T cell subsets (dated by TCRdb to between 2016 and 2019). About the study as a whole: An open-source, UMI-based TCR alpha and beta sequencing pipeline was applied to sorted naive and memory peripheral blood T cell subsets. The results of the functional CMV T cell responses matched the IgG serology results in every case. RNA was DNase-treated and reverse transcribed with TCR constant-region primers, mostly using SuperScript III. Points the paper makes about the study in general: No ground truth was available to validate the repertoire findings for the naive and memory subsets. In both CD4 and CD8 cells, a rise in Gini index and a fall in Shannon and inverse Simpson diversity were observed from naive through CM, EM and EMRA. TCR abundance followed a power law whose exponent differed between naive and memory subsets but was consistent across the three individuals. A clonotype was defined as a single alpha or beta chain sequence rather than as a paired alpha/beta receptor. After error correction, over 95% of naive TCR sequences appeared only once, giving much steeper abundance distributions than memory subsets. RNA-based TCR counts may be affected by expression changes linked to T cell activation and differentiation.

From the second PCR step onward, the TCR alpha chain libraries and the TCR beta chain libraries were amplified separately. Donor CMV status was determined by IFNgamma production from CD4+ T cells after overnight stimulation of fresh PBMCs with CMV viral lysate. CD4 T cells were positively selected with Miltenyi beads, followed by positive selection of CD8 T cells from the CD4-negative fraction. Cells were stained for CD3, CD4, CD8, CD45RA, CD27 and a live/dead dye and were sorted on a BD Aria II into four subsets based on CD45RA and CD27. Blood was obtained from a few healthy volunteers, and the blood from each volunteer was fractionated into CD4 and CD8 T cells and subsequently into four differentiation subsets. Around 130 ml of peripheral blood was taken from each donor, and PBMC were separated by density-gradient centrifugation on Ficoll-Paque PLUS. The sorted cells were lysed in RLT buffer, after which RNA was extracted using a Qiagen RNeasy kit and kept at -80 degrees C.

Library construction relied on UMI-ligation and nested PCR. The beta constant-region primer consisted of an equimolar mixture of two oligonucleotides that together covered TRBC1 and TRBC2. Four rounds of PCR were used to amplify ligated cDNA, with nested alpha and beta constant-region primers being used together with the SP2 primer. A single-stranded oligonucleotide carrying the SP2 primer and a 12-nucleotide UMI was ligated to the 3' end of the cDNA by T4 RNA ligase 1. The ligation reaction was kept at 16 degrees C for roughly 19-24 hours. PCR2 was typically run as a SYBR Green qPCR and stopped at a predetermined threshold to prevent over-amplification. All purifications after the first were performed with Agencourt AMPure XP magnetic beads. Library quantification was done by Qubit, followed by a TapeStation check on which the main peak was expected at around 650 bp. Pooled libraries were sequenced on an Illumina MiSeq using v2 2x251 paired-end kits, and typically about 0.95-2.3 million reads were obtained per sample. Each sample library was pooled at around 4.1 nM, and about 4.5-7.5% PhiX was included to improve cluster recognition. The paper's processing steps were these. FASTQ reads processed by Demultiplexor were assigned V and J genes by Decombinator through tag matching that tolerated a single base-pair mismatch. UMIs were used by Collapsinator to correct both sequencing errors and frequency errors arising from PCR heterogeneity. CDR3Translator translated TCRs and extracted CDR3s from the conserved cysteine to the FGXG phenylalanine, flagging non-productive sequences. Gini, Shannon entropy and inverse Simpson indices were calculated on repertoires subsampled to equal numbers of UMI-defined TCRs. Within the linear range, a power law was fitted by maximum likelihood to the distributions of clonotype abundance. When run on a single naive CD8 sample, MIGEC and the pipeline yielded similar UMI counts, similar unique TCR numbers and similar clonal distributions. A set of 7,322 CMV-associated CDR3 sequences, compiled from VDJdb and a published dataset, was used to search the repertoires. TCRdb itself trimmed the public reads at Q25 with fastp, ran MiXCR and retained productive beta chains. Rows with a matching CDR3 protein are joined into one entry that keeps the most common DNA and genes. In this record, the V and J calls reflect TCRdb's handling and not the investigators' own analysis. The sample table lists some 110,000 distinct CDR3 sequences, roughly 36% of them with a count of one. The ten most abundant clones make up approximately 0.87% of the sample.

V sheds 3 bases and J sheds 6 bases, leaving 15 bases between their ends. The CDR3 sequence holds 15 residues, the cysteine and phenylalanine included. Just CDR3 DNA is preserved here, 45 bases in frame from base 1. CDR1 and CDR2, looked up from the germline V gene (reference sequence), are GTSNPN and SVGIG. The rearrangement joined TRBV30 to TRBJ1-6; possibly the D gene is TRBD1, per 6 matching bases. What was sequenced was central memory CD4+ T cells from blood. According to the study, the label for this sample's cell subset or site signals: central memory, CD45RA- CD27+. The receptor was isolated from a human donor in good health. This receptor has the CDR3 CAWRQNRQANSPLHF. The nucleotide sequence reads as follows: TGTGCCTGGAGACAGAACCGACAGGCTAATTCACCCCTCCACTTT.